The sequence of this T cell receptor (beta chain) was determined in a study of beta chain features in type 1 diabetes. Study-level results: Reduced insertions and increased deletions marked VDJ junctions in type 1 diabetes patients. Moderately but significantly shorter TCRB CDR3s were found in Type 1 diabetes patients in all four CD4+ subsets.

This clone was seen only a few times. Its antigen is undetermined. A CD45RO/CCR7/CD25/CD127/CD95/CD27 panel sorted naive, central memory, regulatory and stem cell-like memory CD4+ cells. Since all of the isolated RNA was reverse transcribed, expressed TCRB transcripts were what got sequenced. This table comes from immunoSEQ multiplex PCR, and its TCRdb copy is limited to in-frame clones, with some not included. Among more than 300,000 clones listed, roughly 12% were seen once. The CDR3 consists of 13 residues. CDR1 is SGHTA, CDR2 FQGNSA, per germline. The V end was cut by 5 bases, the J end by 9 bases, with 13 bases between.

Sequences were obtained from naive CD4+ T cells from blood. The V gene is TRBV7-2, the J gene TRBJ2-2; D might be TRBD2 (6 bases). This TCR was sampled from a woman between 18 and 29 years old with type 1 diabetes. CDR3 sequence (DNA): TGTGCCAGCAGCCCCCCCGCGGGGAGGGAGCTGTTTTTT. This encodes CASSPPAGRELFF.